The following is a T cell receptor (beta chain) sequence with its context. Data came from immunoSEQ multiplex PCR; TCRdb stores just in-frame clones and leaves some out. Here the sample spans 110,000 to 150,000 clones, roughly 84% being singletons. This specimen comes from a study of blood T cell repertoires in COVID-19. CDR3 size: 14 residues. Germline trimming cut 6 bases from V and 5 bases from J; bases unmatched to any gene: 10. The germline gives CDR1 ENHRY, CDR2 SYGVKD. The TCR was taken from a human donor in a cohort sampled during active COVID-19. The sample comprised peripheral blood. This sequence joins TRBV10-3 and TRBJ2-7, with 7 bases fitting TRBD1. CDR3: CAIRSRDSFDEQYF. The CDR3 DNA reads TGTGCCATCAGGTCCCGGGACAGTTTCGACGAGCAGTACTTC.